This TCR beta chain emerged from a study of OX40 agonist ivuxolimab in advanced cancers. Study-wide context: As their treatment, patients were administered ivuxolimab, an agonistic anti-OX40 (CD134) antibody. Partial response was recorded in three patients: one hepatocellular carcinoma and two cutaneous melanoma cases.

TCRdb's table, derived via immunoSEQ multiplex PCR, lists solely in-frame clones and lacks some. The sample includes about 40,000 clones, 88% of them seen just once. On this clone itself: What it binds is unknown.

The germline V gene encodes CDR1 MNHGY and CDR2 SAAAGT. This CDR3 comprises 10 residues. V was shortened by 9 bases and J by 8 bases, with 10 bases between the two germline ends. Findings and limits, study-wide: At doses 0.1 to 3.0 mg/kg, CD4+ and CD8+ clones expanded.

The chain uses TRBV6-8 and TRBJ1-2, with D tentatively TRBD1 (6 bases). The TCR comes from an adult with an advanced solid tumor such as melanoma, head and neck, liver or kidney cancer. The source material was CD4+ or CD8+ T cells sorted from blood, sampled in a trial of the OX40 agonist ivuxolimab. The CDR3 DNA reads TGTGCCAGAGACAGGAGAGGCTACACCTTC. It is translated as CARDRRGYTF.